The sequence of this T cell receptor (beta chain) was determined in a study of T cells in localized non-small cell lung cancer. As for this clone: The antigen remains undetermined.

Whole-study findings and limits: There were a median roughly 61 of the top 100 tumor clones appearing in adjacent lung. Maximal T cell clonality occurred in uninvolved adjacent lung, with tumor ranking below it.

Sequenced by immunoSEQ multiplex PCR; TCRdb stores in-frame clones only, minus some. The sample lists roughly 35,000 clones; about 91% were seen once. The germline gives CDR1 SGHTA, CDR2 FQGNSA. The trim removed 5 bases at V and 0 bases at J, leaving 8 bases unmatched. The length of the CDR3 is 18 residues. The starting material was peripheral blood mononuclear cells, obtained before any cancer treatment. This chain connects TRBV7-2 to TRBJ2-3; 13 bases agree with TRBD2. The sequence was obtained from a female donor of 60 years or more with stage II lung adenocarcinoma. CDR3: CASSTGTSGARSTDTQYF. DNA of the CDR3: TGTGCCAGCAGCACCGGGACTAGCGGGGCCCGGAGCACAGATACGCAGTATTTT.